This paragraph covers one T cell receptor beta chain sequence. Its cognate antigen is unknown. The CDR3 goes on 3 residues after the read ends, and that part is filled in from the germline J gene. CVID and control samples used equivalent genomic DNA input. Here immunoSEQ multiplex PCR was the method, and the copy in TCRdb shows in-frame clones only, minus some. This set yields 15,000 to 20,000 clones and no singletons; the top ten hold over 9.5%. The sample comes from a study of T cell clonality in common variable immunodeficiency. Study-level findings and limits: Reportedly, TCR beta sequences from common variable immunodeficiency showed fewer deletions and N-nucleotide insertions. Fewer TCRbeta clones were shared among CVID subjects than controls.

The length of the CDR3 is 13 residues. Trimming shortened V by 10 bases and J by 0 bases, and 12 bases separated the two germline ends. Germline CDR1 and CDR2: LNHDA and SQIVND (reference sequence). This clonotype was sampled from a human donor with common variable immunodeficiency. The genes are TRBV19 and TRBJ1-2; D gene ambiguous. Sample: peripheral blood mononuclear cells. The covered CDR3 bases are TGTGCCACCAGTCCAGGCTCTAACTATGGC. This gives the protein CATSPGSNYG. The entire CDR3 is CATSPGSNYGYTF.